This T cell receptor (beta chain) was found in a study of human T cells and chemical hapten exposure. Study background: TCR yields differed between samples (mainly from small differences in pooled library volume). Study-level findings and limits: No change in TCRs above 1 in 1000 frequency was produced by DPC sensitization.

TCRdb re-called the 5' RACE reads through MiXCR, storing one row per CDR3 protein. Found here are 110,000 to 150,000 distinct CDR3 sequences, roughly 4% of them singletons; the top ten hold over 1.1%. CDR3 length: 14 residues. Per the germline V gene, CDR1 is SEHNR and CDR2 is FQNEAQ (reference sequence). The V end was cut by 2 bases, the J end by 2 bases, with 8 bases between. Extraction yielded total RNA from whole blood (unfractionated). This clonotype was counted ten times or more. Its antigen is unidentified. The receptor comes from a female donor in good health. The V and J genes are TRBV7-9 and TRBJ2-3, with unresolved D. The CDR3 coding sequence is TGTGCCAGCAGCTTATCTACAATCACAGATACGCAGTATTTT. Its translation: CASSLSTITDTQYF.